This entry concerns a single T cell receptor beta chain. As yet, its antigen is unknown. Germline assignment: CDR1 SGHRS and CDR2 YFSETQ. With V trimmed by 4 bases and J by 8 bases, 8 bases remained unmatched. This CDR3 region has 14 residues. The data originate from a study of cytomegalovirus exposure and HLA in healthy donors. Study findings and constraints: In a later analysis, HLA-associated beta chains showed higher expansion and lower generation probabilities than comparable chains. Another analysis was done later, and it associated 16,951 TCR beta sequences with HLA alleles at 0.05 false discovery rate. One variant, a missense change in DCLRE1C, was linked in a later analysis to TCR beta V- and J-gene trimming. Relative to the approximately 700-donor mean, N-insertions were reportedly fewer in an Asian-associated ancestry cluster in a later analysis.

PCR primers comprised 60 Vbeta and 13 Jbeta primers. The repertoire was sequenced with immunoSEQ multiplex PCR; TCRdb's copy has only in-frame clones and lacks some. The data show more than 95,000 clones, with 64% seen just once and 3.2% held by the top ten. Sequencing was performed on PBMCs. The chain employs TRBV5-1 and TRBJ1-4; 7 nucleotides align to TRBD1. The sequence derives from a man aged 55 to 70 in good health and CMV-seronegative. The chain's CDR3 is CASSLGTAREKLFF. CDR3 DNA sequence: TGCGCCAGCAGCCTAGGGACAGCCCGCGAAAAACTGTTTTTT.